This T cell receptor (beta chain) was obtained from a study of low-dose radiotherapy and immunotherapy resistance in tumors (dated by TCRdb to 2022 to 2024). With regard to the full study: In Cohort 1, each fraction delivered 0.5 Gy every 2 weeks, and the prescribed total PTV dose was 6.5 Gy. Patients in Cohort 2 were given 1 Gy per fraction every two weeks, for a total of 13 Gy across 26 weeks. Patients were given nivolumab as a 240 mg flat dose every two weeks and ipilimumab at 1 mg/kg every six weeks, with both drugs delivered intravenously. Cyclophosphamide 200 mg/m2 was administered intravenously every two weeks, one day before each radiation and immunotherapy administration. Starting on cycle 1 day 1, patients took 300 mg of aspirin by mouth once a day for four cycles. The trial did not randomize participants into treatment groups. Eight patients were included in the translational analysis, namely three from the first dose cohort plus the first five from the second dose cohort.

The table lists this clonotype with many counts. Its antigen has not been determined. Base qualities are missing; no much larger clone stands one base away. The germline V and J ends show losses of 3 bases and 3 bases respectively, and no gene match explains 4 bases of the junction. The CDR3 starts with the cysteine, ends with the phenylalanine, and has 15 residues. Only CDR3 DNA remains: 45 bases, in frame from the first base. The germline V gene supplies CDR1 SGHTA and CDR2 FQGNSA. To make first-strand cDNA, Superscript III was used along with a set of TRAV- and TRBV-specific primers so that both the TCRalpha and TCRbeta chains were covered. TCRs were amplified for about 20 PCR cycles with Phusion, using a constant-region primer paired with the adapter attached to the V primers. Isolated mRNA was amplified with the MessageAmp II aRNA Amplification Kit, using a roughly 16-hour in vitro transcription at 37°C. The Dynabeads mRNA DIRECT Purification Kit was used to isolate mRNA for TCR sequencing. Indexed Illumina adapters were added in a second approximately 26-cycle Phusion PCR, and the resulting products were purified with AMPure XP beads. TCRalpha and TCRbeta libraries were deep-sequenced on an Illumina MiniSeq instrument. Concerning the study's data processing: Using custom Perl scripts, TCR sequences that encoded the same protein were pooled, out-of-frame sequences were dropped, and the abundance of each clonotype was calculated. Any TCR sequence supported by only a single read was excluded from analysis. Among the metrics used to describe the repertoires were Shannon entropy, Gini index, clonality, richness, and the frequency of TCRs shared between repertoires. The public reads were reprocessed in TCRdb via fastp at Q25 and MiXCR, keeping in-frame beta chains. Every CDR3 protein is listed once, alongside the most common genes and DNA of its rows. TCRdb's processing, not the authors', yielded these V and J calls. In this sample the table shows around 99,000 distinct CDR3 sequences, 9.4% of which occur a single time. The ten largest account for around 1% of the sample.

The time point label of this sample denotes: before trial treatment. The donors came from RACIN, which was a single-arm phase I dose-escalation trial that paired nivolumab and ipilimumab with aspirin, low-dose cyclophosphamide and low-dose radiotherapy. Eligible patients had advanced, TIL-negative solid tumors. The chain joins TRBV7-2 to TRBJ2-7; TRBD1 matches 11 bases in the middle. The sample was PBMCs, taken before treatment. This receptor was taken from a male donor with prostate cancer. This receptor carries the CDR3 CASSFSGQGVYEQYF. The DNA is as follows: TGTGCCAGCAGCTTCTCGGGACAGGGGGTCTACGAGCAGTACTTC.